This T cell receptor beta chain was documented in a study of metastatic and nonmetastatic thyroid tumors. Study-wide background: Repertoires from blood and tumor or nodule tissue of malignant and benign thyroid patients were compared. Whole-study results and caveats: It was reportedly found that TCR beta diversity was significantly higher in malignant thyroid tumors than in benign nodules, a difference seen in both blood and tumor samples.

Thyroid surgery took place with no prior treatment in any patient. TCRdb re-called clones from the PCR reads using MiXCR. The sample has 50,000 to 70,000 clones; approximately 4.1% are singletons. The CDR3 covers 15 residues. Trimming shortened V by 9 bases and J by 0 bases, and 15 bases separated the two germline ends. Per the germline V gene, CDR1 is LNHDA and CDR2 is SQIVND (reference sequence). This clone was seen ten or more times. Its target is unknown. The sequence was collected from a female donor with papillary thyroid cancer or a benign thyroid nodule (not recorded which). Some clones in this sample may be carry-over from other donors' samples. Sequenced sample: blood. This sequence joins TRBV19 and TRBJ2-1; D is unresolved. The CDR3 bases are TGTGCCAGCCAGGCATTCCTGAGCTCCTACAATGAGCAGTTCTTC. Residues: CASQAFLSSYNEQFF.